This T cell receptor (beta chain) was identified during a study of glioma-infiltrating T cells. Whole-study findings and limits: Tissue-blood divergence was below expectation in non-neoplastic patients, above in gliomas.

TCR alpha and beta CDR3 regions were amplified from RNA using iRepertoire nested multiplex PCR. One-step reverse transcription and amplification started from approximately 100-400 ng of tissue mRNA or PBMC total RNA. Each CDR3 protein is one row after TCRdb ran MiXCR on the multiplex PCR reads. This table holds around 140,000 distinct CDR3 sequences, roughly two fifths found once. Only a few counts were recorded for this clonotype. The antigen is unknown. This sequence originates from a human donor with low-grade glioma or glioblastoma, undergoing nonglioma brain surgery, or in good health (not recorded which). The material sequenced was glioma tissue, nonneoplastic brain tissue, or PBMCs (not recorded which).

CDR3 sequence (DNA): TGTGCCAGCAGTAGAGACAGGGGCAGGAATCAGCCCCAGCATTTT. This sequence encodes CASSRDRGRNQPQHF. The rearrangement links TRBV2 to TRBJ1-5; 8 bases match TRBD1. This CDR3 region has 15 residues. V gave up 5 bases and J gave up 4 bases; unmatched junction bases: 7. CDR1 is SNHLY and CDR2 is FYNNEI in the germline V gene. Variable domain in full (rest from reference TRBV2 and TRBJ1-5): EPEVTQTPSHQVTQMGQEVILRCVPISNHLYFYWYRQILGQKVEFLVSFYNNEISEKSEIFDDQFSVERPDGSNFTLKIRSTKLEDSAMYFCASSRDRGRNQPQHFGDGTRLSIL.